Following are 26 T cell receptor beta chains from one sample sequenced in a study of T cell clones after liver transplantation. This table comes from immunoSEQ multiplex PCR, and its TCRdb copy is limited to in-frame clones, with some not included. The top ten clones hold 2.5% to 3.5% of a sample with 85,000 to 110,000 clones, about 80% of them seen once. Sequences were derived from CD4+ T cells from blood, sampled approximately 50 months after liver transplant. These receptors were obtained from a human patient who received a liver transplant. Among the T cells, some may be from the graft donor.

This sequence joins TRBV28 and TRBJ1-1, with D hard to call. The CDR3 sequence is 14 residues long. Germline assignment: CDR1 MDHEN and CDR2 SYDVKM. V lost 4 bases and J 6 bases, leaving 15 bases between the germline ends. The CDR3 DNA reads TGTGCCAGCAGTTCCCTACTTCCCGGGCCTGAAGCTTTCTTT. This translates into CASSSLLPGPEAFF.

This clone turned up a few times. The chain uses TRBV7-8 and TRBJ1-1, with D possibly TRBD1 on 5 matching bases. This CDR3 spans 14 amino acids. Trimming left V 3 bases short and J 4 bases short, with 12 bases between. The germline V gene has CDR1 SGHVS and CDR2 FQNEAQ. Written as DNA, the CDR3 is TGTGCCAGCAGCTTTGGGACGGCGGTCACTGAAGCTTTCTTT. Translation: CASSFGTAVTEAFF.

This clone was picked up one time. The chain is built from TRBV18 and TRBJ1-1; unclear D gene. Germline values: CDR1 KGHSH, CDR2 LQKENI. The CDR3 extends over 13 amino acids. Trimming pared 3 bases from V and 7 bases from J, leaving 12 bases between. CDR3 amino acids: CASSPSTALEAFF. The CDR3 DNA sequence: TGTGCCAGCTCACCGTCTACAGCCCTTGAAGCTTTCTTT.

Only a few counts were recorded for this clone. The V gene is TRBV4-1, the J gene TRBJ1-2, with no clear D. The V end was cut by 0 bases, the J end by 4 bases, with 15 bases between. Per the germline V gene, CDR1 is MGHRA and CDR2 is YSYEKL. The CDR3 covers 16 residues. CDR3 sequence: CASSQDRGRLPYGYTF. Written as DNA, the CDR3 is TGCGCCAGCAGCCAAGATCGTGGCAGGCTCCCCTATGGCTACACCTTC.

This sequence joins TRBV28 and TRBJ1-5; possibly TRBD1 for D (5 bases). This CDR3 comprises 14 residues. Germline values: CDR1 MDHEN, CDR2 SYDVKM. Trimming shortened V by 2 bases and J by 6 bases, and 11 bases separated the two germline ends. This chain's CDR3 is CASSLGAGIQPQHF. The CDR3 DNA follows: TGTGCCAGCAGTTTAGGGGCAGGGATTCAGCCCCAGCATTTT.

J is TRBJ2-1 and V is TRBV30; D might be TRBD1 or TRBD2, each matching 6 bases. The CDR3 runs 13 residues. V lost 3 bases to trimming and J lost 9 bases, with 15 bases between them. Germline V gives CDR1 GTSNPN, CDR2 SVGIG (reference sequence). The CDR3 DNA reads TGTGCCTGGAGAGGAGGGGGGCGCGGTGAGCAGTTCTTC. Translation: CAWRGGGRGEQFF.

The genes are TRBV7-9 and TRBJ2-7, with a weak D call TRBD1 (5 bases). With 1 base removed from V and 3 bases from J, the gap between germline ends came to 13 bases. The CDR3 extends over 15 amino acids. Germline CDR1 is SEHNR and CDR2 is FQNEAQ (reference sequence). The DNA for the CDR3 is TGTGCCAGCAGCTTAGAAGACATACAGGACTACGAGCAGTACTTC. It translates to CASSLEDIQDYEQYF.

The rearrangement joins TRBV6-6 to TRBJ2-3, with a possible D match to TRBD2 (5 bases). V was pared by 5 bases and J by 3 bases, with 9 bases between. Germline assignment: CDR1 MNHNY and CDR2 SVGAGI (reference sequence). The CDR3 has 13 residues. The CDR3 sequence is CASSPPGTDTQYF. In DNA, the CDR3 is TGTGCCAGCAGTCCCCCGGGGACAGATACGCAGTATTTT.

The rearrangement joins TRBV7-2 to TRBJ2-1; D not certain. Germline V gives CDR1 SGHTA, CDR2 FQGNSA. There are 14 residues in the CDR3. The V end lost 1 base, the J end lost 9 bases, and 13 bases lay between the germline ends. CDR3: CASSLGTVTGEQFF. DNA for the CDR3: TGTGCCAGCAGCTTAGGGACGGTGACGGGTGAGCAGTTCTTC. The full variable domain, rest sourced from reference TRBV7-2 and TRBJ2-1, is GAGVSQSPSNKVTEKGKDVELRCDPISGHTALYWYRQSLGQGLEFLIYFQGNSAPDKSGLPSDRFSAERTGGSVSTLTIQRTQQEDSAVYLCASSLGTVTGEQFFGPGTRLTVL.

The chain links TRBV7-9 to TRBJ1-2, with D maybe TRBD1 (5 bases). This CDR3 spans 14 amino acids. The V gene lost 6 bases and the J gene lost 2 bases, with 13 bases spanning the gap. Germline lookup yields CDR1 SEHNR and CDR2 FQNEAQ (reference sequence). CDR3 sequence (DNA): TGTGCCAGCAGTCTTCAGGGACTAAACTATGGCTACACCTTC. Translating it yields CASSLQGLNYGYTF. Drawing the rest from reference TRBV7-9 and TRBJ1-2, the complete variable domain is DTGVSQNPRHKITKRGQNVTFRCDPISEHNRLYWYRQTLGQGPEFLTYFQNEAQLEKSRLLSDRFSAERPKGSFSTLEIQRTEQGDSAMYLCASSLQGLNYGYTFGSGTRLTVV.

This clone came up once. The junction does not match germline at one end; this may be a read error. The gene calls are TRBV20-1 and TRBJ1-1; perhaps TRBD1 as D (5 bases). Germline lookup yields CDR1 DFQATT and CDR2 SNEGSKA (reference sequence). The CDR3 runs 8 residues. CDR3 residues: CSASWGGF. CDR3 DNA: TGCAGTGCTAGTTGGGGGGGGTTC.

The rearrangement uses TRBV18 and TRBJ1-5; no firm D call. With 3 bases removed from V and 1 base from J, the gap between germline ends came to 7 bases. The CDR3 runs 14 residues. CDR1 KGHSH and CDR2 LQKENI come from the germline V gene. CDR3 sequence reads: CASSPAGSNQPQHF. The CDR3 DNA follows: TGTGCCAGCTCACCGGCCGGGAGCAATCAGCCCCAGCATTTT.

V usage is TRBV10-1 and J usage is TRBJ1-4, with D unclear. The CDR3 extends over 14 amino acids. Germline loops: CDR1 WNHNN, CDR2 SYGVQD (reference sequence). Trimming removed 2 bases at V and 1 base at J, with 5 bases between. CDR3 nucleotides: TGCGCCAGCAGTGAGGGGAGAACTAATGAAAAACTGTTTTTT. Amino acids: CASSEGRTNEKLFF.

This sequence joins TRBV14 and TRBJ2-2; D is ambiguous. This CDR3 has 14 amino acids. The germline V and J ends were trimmed by 4 bases and 6 bases, with 12 bases remaining between them. Germline assignment: CDR1 SGHDN and CDR2 FVKESK. The CDR3 region has the DNA TGTGCCAGCAGCCGCGAGACCCTTGCCGGGGAGCTGTTTTTT. This sequence encodes CASSRETLAGELFF.

The V call is TRBV5-1, the J call TRBJ2-7, with 7 positions matching TRBD2. V shed 3 bases, J shed 0 bases, and the junction held 3 bases outside the gene matches. This CDR3 contains 14 residues. Germline V gene data show CDR1 as SGHRS and CDR2 as YFSETQ. In nucleotides, the CDR3 is TGCGCCAGCAGCTGGGGGGGTAGCTCCTACGAGCAGTACTTC. As protein: CASSWGGSSYEQYF.

The chain has TRBV28 and TRBJ2-5, with D perhaps TRBD1 (6 bases). Germline CDR1 MDHEN, CDR2 SYDVKM. V lost 6 bases, J lost 7 bases, and 21 bases lay in between. The CDR3 is 15 residues long. CDR3 in amino acids: CASRVDRLSSGTQYF. The CDR3 DNA reads TGTGCCAGCAGGGTAGACAGGCTAAGCAGCGGGACCCAGTACTTC.

This clone was detected once. The chain carries TRBV27 and TRBJ2-3; 11 nucleotides align to TRBD2. V was clipped by 5 bases and J by 0 bases; unmatched bases: 7. The CDR3 length is 17 residues. Germline V lookup: CDR1 MNHEY, CDR2 SMNVEV (reference sequence). The CDR3 coding sequence is TGTGCCAGCAGTCCTACCGGACTAGCGGGTAGCACAGATACGCAGTATTTT. It encodes CASSPTGLAGSTDTQYF.

DNA for the CDR3: TGTGCCAGCAGCTTGGGACAGGTCCCCTACGAGCAGTACTTC. Amino acids: CASSLGQVPYEQYF. The V and J genes are TRBV11-2 and TRBJ2-7; 8 bases match TRBD1. The V and J ends lost 3 bases and 2 bases, in that order; junction bases with no gene match: 3. Germline CDR1 and CDR2: SGHAT and FQNNGV. The CDR3 spans 14 residues.

The CDR3 region has the DNA TGTGCCAGCAGCTTCGACAAGGCCGGCTACACCTTC. As protein: CASSFDKAGYTF. This chain connects TRBV7-2 to TRBJ1-2; unclear D gene. V lost 3 bases and J 8 bases, leaving 10 bases between the germline ends. The CDR3 extends over 12 amino acids. CDR1 and CDR2 from the germline V gene are SGHTA and FQGNSA.

V and J are TRBV13 and TRBJ1-1; 12 bases are a match to TRBD1. Looked up from germline, CDR1 is PRHDT and CDR2 is FYEKMQ (reference sequence). This CDR3 spans 16 amino acids. The V gene end was trimmed by 5 bases and the J gene end by 3 bases; junction bases not matched to a gene: 7. The CDR3 protein is CASSPGTGGLYTEAFF. The CDR3 bases are TGTGCCAGCAGCCCAGGGACAGGGGGCCTATACACTGAAGCTTTCTTT.

The chain combines TRBV6-5 with TRBJ2-3; 7 bases fit TRBD2. This CDR3 region has 15 residues. The germline V gene encodes CDR1 MNHEY and CDR2 SVGAGI. With 4 bases clipped from V and 3 bases from J, the junction kept 7 bases outside the gene matches. Here the CDR3 DNA reads TGTGCCAGCAGTTCGCCCAGGACTAGAACAGATACGCAGTATTTT. This gives the protein CASSSPRTRTDTQYF.

The V call is TRBV2, the J call TRBJ1-2, with a weak D call TRBD1 (6 bases). The germline gives CDR1 SNHLY, CDR2 FYNNEI. The CDR3 covers 11 residues. V was trimmed by 5 bases and J by 13 bases, leaving 14 bases between them. CDR3 amino acids: CASSLGQLATF. DNA of the CDR3: TGTGCCAGCAGTTTAGGACAGCTTGCCACCTTC. Supplemented by reference TRBV2 and TRBJ1-2, the full variable domain reads EPEVTQTPSHQVTQMGQEVILRCVPISNHLYFYWYRQILGQKVEFLVSFYNNEISEKSEIFDDQFSVERPDGSNFTLKIRSTKLEDSAMYFCASSLGQLATFGSGTRLTVV.

The chain links TRBV6-5 to TRBJ1-6; TRBD1 is a possible D gene (6 bases). Per the germline V gene, CDR1 is MNHEY and CDR2 is SVGAGI. This CDR3 contains 15 residues. The ends were cut back, 4 bases at V and 7 bases at J, with 14 bases in the middle. The CDR3 bases are TGTGCCAGCAGTTCACCGAGGACAGCCAATTCACCCCTCCACTTT. The encoded protein is CASSSPRTANSPLHF.

The chain carries TRBV7-3 and TRBJ1-1, with no clear D. V dropped 5 bases and J dropped 5 bases, with 15 bases sitting between them. The CDR3 extends over 14 amino acids. Germline CDR1 reads SGHTA; CDR2 reads FQGTGA. The CDR3 sequence is CASSAGSPPTEAFF. CDR3 nucleotides: TGTGCCAGCAGCGCCGGTTCACCCCCAACTGAAGCTTTCTTT.

This clone was found a few times. The V call is TRBV7-7, the J call TRBJ2-2, with a tentative D call TRBD1 (6 bases). V was pared by 3 bases and J by 1 base, with 6 bases between. Germline CDR1 is SSHAT and CDR2 is FNYEAQ (reference sequence). CDR3 length: 14 amino acids. CDR3 DNA: TGTGCCAGCAGCTTGACAGGGAACACCGGGGAGCTGTTTTTT. It specifies CASSLTGNTGELFF.

This chain uses TRBV29-1 with TRBJ1-2, with TRBD1 as a possible D gene (5 bases). The CDR3 extends over 11 amino acids. The V end was cut by 4 bases, the J end by 2 bases, with 5 bases between. CDR1 and CDR2 (germline): SQVTM, ANQGSEA. CDR3 sequence: CSVAGNYGYTF. The CDR3 DNA reads TGCAGCGTTGCAGGGAACTATGGCTACACCTTC.